This T cell receptor beta chain stems from a study of graft-versus-host responses after intestinal transplantation (dated by TCRdb to the early 2020s). The study in broad terms: The transplants that recipients got were multivisceral, liver-intestinal, or isolated intestinal. The cohort enrolled 24 intestinal transplant recipients, one of whom was a retransplant, and 3 patients without pretransplant specimens were excluded. Samples from a few later patients were sequenced in-house on an Illumina MiSeq with MiXCR processing rather than by the commercial service. Alloreactive clones were identified by sequencing pre-transplant mixed lymphocyte reaction products and comparing these products with unstimulated pre-transplant donor and recipient T cells. A peak of at least 4% donor T cells among recipient peripheral blood mononuclear cells was the definition used for donor T cell macrochimerism. After intestinal transplantation, graft-versus-host and host-versus-graft alloreactive T cell clones in the graft, circulation and bone marrow were tracked using bulk TCR-beta CDR3 sequencing. All recipients received anti-thymocyte globulin induction followed by maintenance tacrolimus and steroids for roughly three years. What the research found in general, with its limitations: GvH clones turned up in recipient bone marrow, with some appearing earlier in ileal mucosa or blood, a pattern consistent with an intestinal mucosal origin. Early after transplant, peak levels of circulating GvH clones were associated with declines in HvG clones. Conclusions were limited by the relatively low number and heterogeneity of intestinal transplant patients. Patients with donor T cell macrochimerism had high GvH to HvG T cell clonal ratios in their allografts.

The germline V gene (reference sequence) provides CDR1 MNHNY and CDR2 SVGAGI. The germline V and J ends show losses of 2 bases and 3 bases respectively, and no gene match explains 4 bases of the junction. Spanning cysteine to phenylalanine, the CDR3 consists of 14 amino acids. Only CDR3 DNA remains: 42 bases, in frame from the first base. Sample time point, as interpreted from the label and publication: cells obtained before transplantation from donor or recipient. CD3+CD4+ and CD3+CD8+ populations were FACS-sorted from unstimulated pre-transplant donor and recipient cells taken from spleen or lymph nodes. About this clone itself: Its antigen is unknown. Base qualities are not at hand, and no much larger clone is one base apart.

The method was the immunoSEQ multiplex PCR assay. In most patients, genomic DNA was isolated using the Qiagen DNeasy Blood and Tissue Kit and sent frozen to Adaptive Biotechnologies for TCR sequencing. For most patients, high-throughput TCR-beta CDR3 sequencing of genomic DNA was performed by Adaptive Biotechnologies. The paper's data handling went like this. TCR sequencing data were retrieved from Adaptive's ImmunoSEQ software for 15 to 20 patients, whereas a few other patients were processed with MiXCR and VDJtools. To correct CD4 versus CD8 sorting errors, sequences present in both subsets at a frequency ratio below 5:1 were removed. Because the origin of CDR3 nucleotide sequences shared between donor and recipient could not be assigned, those sequences were removed. To count as alloreactive, a clone needed at least 2-fold expansion over unstimulated cells and a minimum CFSE-low frequency of 0.002% (template counts) or 0.001% (read counts). Clones detected in sequenced pre-transplant spleen, lymph node, or MLR CFSE-low populations of the donor or recipient were defined as mappable. The cumulative frequency of alloreactive clones was calculated as a percentage of all sequences, weighted by copy number. TCRdb took this table from immuneACCESS and kept in-frame rearrangements with V and J called. Such tables lack part of the clones; where checked against another copy, unresolved V genes explain under half of the gap, and the rest is unexplained. Clonal size and the V and J genes are those of that table, whereas D and trimming came from the DNA. For this sample the table gives tens of thousands of clones, of which around 92% were detected only once. The ten largest clones represent over 0.08% of the sample.

Here the sequenced sample was unstimulated CD4+ T cells sorted from spleen or lymph node cells, taken before intestinal transplant. The chain is encoded by TRBV6-6 joined to TRBJ2-7; the central 7 bases match TRBD1. The clonotype originates from a human donor who received an intestinal transplant. CDR3 sequence: CASSYRQGYYEQYF. The DNA is as follows: TGTGCCAGCAGTTACCGACAGGGCTACTACGAGCAGTACTTC.